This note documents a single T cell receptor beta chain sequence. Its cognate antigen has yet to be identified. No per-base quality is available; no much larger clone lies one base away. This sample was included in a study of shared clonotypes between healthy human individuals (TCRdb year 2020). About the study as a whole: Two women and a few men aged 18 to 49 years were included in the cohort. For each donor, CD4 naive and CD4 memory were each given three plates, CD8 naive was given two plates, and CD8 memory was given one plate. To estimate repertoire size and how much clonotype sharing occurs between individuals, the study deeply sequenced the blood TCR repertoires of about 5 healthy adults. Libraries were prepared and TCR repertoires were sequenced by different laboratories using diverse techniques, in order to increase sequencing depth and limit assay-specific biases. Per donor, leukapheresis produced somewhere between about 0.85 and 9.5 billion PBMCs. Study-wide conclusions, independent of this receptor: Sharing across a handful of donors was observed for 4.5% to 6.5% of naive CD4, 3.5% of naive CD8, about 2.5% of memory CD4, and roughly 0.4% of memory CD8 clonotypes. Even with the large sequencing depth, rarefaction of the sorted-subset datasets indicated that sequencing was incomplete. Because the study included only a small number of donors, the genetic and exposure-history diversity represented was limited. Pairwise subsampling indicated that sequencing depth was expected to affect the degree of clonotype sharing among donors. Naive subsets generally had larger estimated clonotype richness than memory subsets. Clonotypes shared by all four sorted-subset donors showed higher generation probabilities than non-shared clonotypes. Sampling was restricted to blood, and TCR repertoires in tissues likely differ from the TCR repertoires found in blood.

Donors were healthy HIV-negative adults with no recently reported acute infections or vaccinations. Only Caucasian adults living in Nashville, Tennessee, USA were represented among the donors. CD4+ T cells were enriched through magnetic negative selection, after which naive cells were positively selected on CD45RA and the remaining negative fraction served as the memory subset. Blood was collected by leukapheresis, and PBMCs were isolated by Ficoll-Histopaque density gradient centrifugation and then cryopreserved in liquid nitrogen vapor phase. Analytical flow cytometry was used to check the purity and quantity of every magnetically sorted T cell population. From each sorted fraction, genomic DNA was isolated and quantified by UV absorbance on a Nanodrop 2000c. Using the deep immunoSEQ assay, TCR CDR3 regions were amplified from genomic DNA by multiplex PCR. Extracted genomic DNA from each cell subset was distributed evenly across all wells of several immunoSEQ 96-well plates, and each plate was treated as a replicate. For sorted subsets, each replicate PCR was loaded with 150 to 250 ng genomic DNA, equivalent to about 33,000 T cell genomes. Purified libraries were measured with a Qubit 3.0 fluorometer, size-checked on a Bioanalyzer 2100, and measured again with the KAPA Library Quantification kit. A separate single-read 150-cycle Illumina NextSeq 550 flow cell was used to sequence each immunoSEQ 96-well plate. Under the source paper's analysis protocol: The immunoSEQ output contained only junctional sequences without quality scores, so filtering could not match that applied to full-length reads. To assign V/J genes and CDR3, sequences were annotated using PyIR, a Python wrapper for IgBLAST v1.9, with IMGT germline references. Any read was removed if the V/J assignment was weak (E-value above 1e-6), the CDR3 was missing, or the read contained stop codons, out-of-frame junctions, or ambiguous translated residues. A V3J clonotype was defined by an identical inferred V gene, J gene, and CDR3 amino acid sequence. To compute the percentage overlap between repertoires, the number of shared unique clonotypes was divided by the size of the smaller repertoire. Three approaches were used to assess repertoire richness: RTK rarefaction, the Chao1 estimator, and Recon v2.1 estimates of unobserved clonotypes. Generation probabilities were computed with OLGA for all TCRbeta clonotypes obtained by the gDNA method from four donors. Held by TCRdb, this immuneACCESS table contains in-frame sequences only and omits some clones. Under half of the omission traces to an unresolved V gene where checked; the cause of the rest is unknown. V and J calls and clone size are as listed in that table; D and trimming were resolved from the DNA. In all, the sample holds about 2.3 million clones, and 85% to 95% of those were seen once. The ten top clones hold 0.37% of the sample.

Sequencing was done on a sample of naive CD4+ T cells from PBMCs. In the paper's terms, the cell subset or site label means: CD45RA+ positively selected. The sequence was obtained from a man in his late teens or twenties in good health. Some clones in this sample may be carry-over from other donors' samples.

The bases are TGTGCCAGCAGCCTTAGCGGGGGTGAGCAGTTCTTC. It encodes CASSLSGGEQFF. The rearranged chain carries TRBV5-4 and TRBJ2-1; a stretch of 9 junction bases matches TRBD2. Including the terminal cysteine and phenylalanine, the CDR3 comprises 12 residues. The read is trimmed to its CDR3 DNA, 36 bases read in frame from base 1. Sequences SGHNT (CDR1) and YYREEE (CDR2) are obtained from the germline V gene (reference sequence). Clipping removes 4 bases from V and 9 bases from J, with 2 as the unmatched junction base count.